Following are 18 T cell receptor beta chains from one sample sequenced in a study of CD8+CD57+ T cells in acquired aplastic anemia. Genomic DNA was employed as the template in profiling TCR beta VDJ and CDR3. TCRdb re-derived calls from the reads in MiXCR, one entry per CDR3 protein. The data contain hundreds of thousands of distinct CDR3 sequences, around 30% of them singletons. Those patients picked for sequencing had displayed CD8+CD57+ cell expansion on flow cytometry. Sample: sorted CD4+, CD8+, or CD8+CD57+ T cells (not recorded which) from PBMCs. All receptors come from a human donor with aplastic anemia.

This clonotype has only a few counts. The DNA for the CDR3 is TGTGCCAGCAGCCCTAGCGGTTGGGGACGATGGGCCGGGGAGCTGTTTTTT. Its translation is CASSPSGWGRWAGELFF. The J gene is TRBJ2-2, the V gene TRBV25-1; TRBD2 matches 7 bases. From germline, CDR1 is MGHDK and CDR2 SYGVNS. After removal of 6 bases from V and 6 bases from J, the junction contained 16 bases not matched to a gene. The CDR3 length is 17 residues.

The V call is TRBV5-5, the J call TRBJ2-7; 8 bases agree with TRBD1. Looked up from germline, CDR1 is SGHKS and CDR2 is YYEKEE (reference sequence). With 0 bases clipped from V and 2 bases from J, the junction kept 4 bases outside the gene matches. The CDR3 has 15 residues. CDR3 DNA sequence: TGTGCCAGCAGCTTGGGTCCAGGGGGCGCCTACGAGCAGTACTTC. Protein sequence: CASSLGPGGAYEQYF. Looking up the rest from reference TRBV5-5 and TRBJ2-7 gives the full variable domain: DAGVTQSPTHLIKTRGQQVTLRCSPISGHKSVSWYQQVLGQGPQFIFQYYEKEERGRGNFPDRFSARQFPNYSSELNVNALLLGDSALYLCASSLGPGGAYEQYFGPGTRLTVT.

The chain links TRBV6-1 to TRBJ2-6; the D call may be TRBD1 or TRBD2 (6 bases each). V was clipped by 7 bases and J by 2 bases, with 9 bases between them. CDR1 and CDR2 from the germline V gene are MNHNS and SASEGT. The CDR3 has 14 amino acids. In DNA form, the CDR3 reads TGTGCCAGCAAGGAGGGGGCTGGGGCCAACGTCCTGACTTTC. Translating gives CASKEGAGANVLTF.

In this sample, this clonotype turned up many times. V and J are TRBV2 and TRBJ1-5; tentatively, D is TRBD1 (5 bases). CDR1 and CDR2 (germline): SNHLY, FYNNEI. V was pared by 7 bases and J by 4 bases, with 14 bases between. The CDR3 has 14 residues. The CDR3, as DNA: TGTGCCAGCAATAAGGACGGGGGGAATCAGCCCCAGCATTTT. Protein: CASNKDGGNQPQHF.

This clonotype showed up just a few times. Here the CDR3 DNA reads TGTGCCAGCAGTTACTCGACAGGACAGGCCTACTACGAGCAGTACTTC. Translation gives CASSYSTGQAYYEQYF. The V gene is TRBV6-2 or TRBV6-3, the J gene TRBJ2-7, with TRBD1 identical over 7 bases. The J segment lost 3 bases and the V segment lost 0 bases, leaving 8 bases of the junction unmatched. The CDR3 is 16 residues long. Germline V CDR1 and CDR2: MNHEY, SVGEGT.

The chain uses TRBV9 and TRBJ2-7; 10 bases fit TRBD1. CDR1 and CDR2 from the germline V gene are SGDLS and YYNGEE. The CDR3 is 13 residues long. The J segment lost 7 bases and the V segment lost 3 bases, leaving 4 bases of the junction unmatched. The CDR3 DNA reads as TGTGCCAGCAGCGGGACAGGGGGTTGGGAGCAGTACTTC. Translated, it gives CASSGTGGWEQYF.

This clonotype was seen at least ten times. CDR3 in DNA: TGTGCCAGTAGTCCCGCCGGGACGGTGAACACTGAAGCTTTCTTT. This sequence encodes CASSPAGTVNTEAFF. V and J are TRBV19 and TRBJ1-1, with D possibly being TRBD1 (5 bases). Germline-derived CDR1 and CDR2 are LNHDA and SQIVND (reference sequence). Trimming removed 5 bases from V and 0 bases from J, with 13 bases in between. The CDR3 totals 15 residues.

In this sample, this clonotype turned up many times. The chain carries TRBV24-1 and TRBJ1-1; 8 bases agree with TRBD1. Trimming at V came to 3 bases and at J to 5 bases, leaving 7 bases not matched to a gene. This CDR3 region has 15 residues. Germline CDR1 is KGHDR and CDR2 is SFDVKD. This CDR3 reads CATSDTQGGKTEAFF. DNA of the CDR3: TGTGCCACCAGTGATACACAGGGGGGAAAAACTGAAGCTTTCTTT.

This chain joins TRBV25-1 and TRBJ2-7; a weak D match, TRBD2 (6 bases). This CDR3 comprises 14 residues. Germline V lookup: CDR1 MGHDK, CDR2 SYGVNS. Trimming shortened V by 8 bases and J by 5 bases, and 19 bases separated the two germline ends. The CDR3 region has the DNA TGTGCCAGCTCACCGCCTCGCGGGACTCACGAGCAGTACTTC. Translating it yields CASSPPRGTHEQYF.

The gene calls are TRBV2 and TRBJ1-6; 8 bases map to TRBD1. The CDR3 is 14 residues long. V trimming: 5 bases; J trimming: 8 bases; junction bases outside the gene matches: 5. Germline CDR1 SNHLY, CDR2 FYNNEI. Here the CDR3 DNA reads TGTGCCAGCAGTCCCCTGGGACAGGATTCACCCCTCCACTTT. Amino acid sequence: CASSPLGQDSPLHF.

This clonotype was observed many times. This rearrangement joins TRBV2 to TRBJ2-7; TRBD2 matches 7 bases. Germline V gene lookup returns CDR1 SNHLY and CDR2 FYNNEI. The CDR3 loop spans 14 amino acids. The trim removed 8 bases at V and 2 bases at J, leaving 9 bases unmatched. The CDR3 is CASGLGLGPYEQYF. In DNA, the CDR3 is TGTGCCAGCGGCTTAGGACTAGGCCCCTACGAGCAGTACTTC.

This sequence joins TRBV24-1 and TRBJ1-5, with TRBD1 as a possible D gene (6 bases). The CDR3 contains 16 residues. The V end was cut by 0 bases, the J end by 3 bases, with 11 bases between. Germline V lookup: CDR1 KGHDR, CDR2 SFDVKD. The CDR3 bases are TGTGCCACCAGTGATTTGGAGGGGGATGACAATCAGCCCCAGCATTTT. Amino acid sequence: CATSDLEGDDNQPQHF.

This clonotype has at least ten counts. The chain employs TRBV29-1 and TRBJ1-4; unclear D gene. Trimming pared 0 bases from V and 16 bases from J, leaving 18 bases between. The germline V gene has CDR1 SQVTM and CDR2 ANQGSEA. This CDR3 comprises 13 residues. The CDR3 DNA follows: TGCAGCGTTGAAGACGGCCCGGGATTAGAAGAGTTTTTT. Its protein product is CSVEDGPGLEEFF.

The table lists this clonotype with many counts. The chain recombines TRBV19 with TRBJ2-6; D gene ambiguous. The CDR3 totals 14 residues. CDR1 and CDR2 (germline): LNHDA, SQIVND (reference sequence). V lost 4 bases, J lost 2 bases, and 6 bases lay in between. Here the CDR3 DNA reads TGTGCCAGTAGTAGCCAGGCTGGGGCCAACGTCCTGACTTTC. Amino acids: CASSSQAGANVLTF.

This clonotype has only a few counts. The rearrangement joins TRBV20-1 to TRBJ2-7; 11 positions agree with TRBD2. J gave up 2 bases and V 2 bases, and 11 bases lay outside the gene matches. CDR3 length equals 17 residues. Germline V gene sequence: CDR1 DFQATT, CDR2 SNEGSKA (reference sequence). The CDR3 nucleotides are TGCAGTGCTAGAAAGGTTGTAGCGGGAGGGACTCCCTACGAGCAGTACTTC. This sequence encodes CSARKVVAGGTPYEQYF.

V is TRBV11-1 and J is TRBJ2-3; 13 bases align to TRBD2. The CDR3 length is 19 residues. V gave up 1 base and J gave up 0 bases; unmatched junction bases: 7. CDR1 and CDR2 from the germline V gene are SGHAT and FQDESV (reference sequence). The CDR3 spells CASSLGLAGGSASTDTQYF. DNA for the CDR3: TGTGCCAGCAGCTTAGGACTAGCGGGAGGATCGGCCAGCACAGATACGCAGTATTTT.

This clonotype was observed many times. This chain joins TRBV10-3 and TRBJ1-2, with TRBD1 matching over 7 bases. From germline, CDR1 is ENHRY and CDR2 SYGVKD. This CDR3 spans 14 amino acids. Trimming took 4 bases from V and 0 from J; bases not matched to a gene: 2. The CDR3 protein is CAISAQGANYGYTF. Written as DNA, the CDR3 is TGTGCCATCAGTGCCCAGGGGGCTAACTATGGCTACACCTTC.

V and J are TRBV4-1 and TRBJ2-7, with TRBD2 as a possible D gene (6 bases). Trimming removed 1 base at V and 4 bases at J, with 11 bases between. The germline V gene has CDR1 MGHRA and CDR2 YSYEKL. This CDR3 has 14 amino acids. The CDR3 sequence is CASSQVQGLYEQYF. The CDR3 DNA follows: TGCGCCAGCAGCCAAGTTCAGGGACTTTACGAGCAGTACTTC.